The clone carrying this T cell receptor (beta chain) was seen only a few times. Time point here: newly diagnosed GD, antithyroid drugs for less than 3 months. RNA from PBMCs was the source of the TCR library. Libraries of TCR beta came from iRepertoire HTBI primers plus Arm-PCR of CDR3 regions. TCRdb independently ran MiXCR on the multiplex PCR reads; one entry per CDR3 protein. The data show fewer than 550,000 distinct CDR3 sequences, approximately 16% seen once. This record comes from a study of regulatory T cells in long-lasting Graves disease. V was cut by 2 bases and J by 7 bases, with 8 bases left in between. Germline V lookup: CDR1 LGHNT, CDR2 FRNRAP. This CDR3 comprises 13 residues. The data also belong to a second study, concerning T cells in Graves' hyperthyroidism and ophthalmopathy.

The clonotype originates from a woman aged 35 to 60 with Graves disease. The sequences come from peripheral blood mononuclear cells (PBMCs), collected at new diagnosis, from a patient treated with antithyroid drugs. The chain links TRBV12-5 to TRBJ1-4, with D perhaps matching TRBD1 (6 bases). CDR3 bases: TGTGCTAGTGGTTTGAGCAGGGGTGAAAAACTGTTTTTT. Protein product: CASGLSRGEKLFF. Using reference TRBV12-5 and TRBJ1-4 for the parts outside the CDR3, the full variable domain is DARVTQTPRHKVTEMGQEVTMRCQPILGHNTVFWYRQTMMQGLELLAYFRNRAPLDDSGMPKDRFSAEMPDATLATLKIQPSEPRDSAVYFCASGLSRGEKLFFGSGTQLSVL.